This T cell receptor beta chain was sequenced in a study of blood T cell repertoires in COVID-19. Study-wide context: There were acute and convalescent COVID-19 samples, and they came from the United States, Italy and Spain.

Original data processing: Estimation of nucleated cell counts was performed using reference gene primer amplification. The method was immunoSEQ multiplex PCR; TCRdb's version includes in-frame clones alone and lacks a portion of them. The V and J calls and clone size come from that table; D and trimming were worked out from the DNA. The table includes 140,000 or so clones, approximately 88% detected once. CDR1 is ENHRY and CDR2 is SYGVKD in the germline V gene. The V gene lost 0 bases and the J gene lost 2 bases, with 5 bases spanning the gap. This CDR3 has 14 residues. The count of this clone is one.

Material: peripheral blood. This rearrangement joins TRBV10-3 to TRBJ1-5; D not resolved. The TCR was taken from a man in his sixties with active or convalescent COVID-19. The CDR3: CAISESTGNQPQHF. The CDR3 DNA sequence: TGTGCCATCAGTGAGTCAACAGGCAATCAGCCCCAGCATTTT.